Below, 8 T cell receptor beta chains from the same sample are listed, as sequenced in a study of blood T cell repertoires in COVID-19. Produced via immunoSEQ multiplex PCR; TCRdb's table is partial and in-frame only. Among over 130,000 clones listed, roughly 86% were seen once. Sequencing was carried out using PBMCs or T cells enriched from blood (not recorded which). The receptors come from a woman between 50 and 59 years old with acute COVID-19.

This clone was detected a few times. The chain combines TRBV12-5 with TRBJ2-1; maybe TRBD2 (5 bases). CDR1 and CDR2 (germline): LGHNT, FRNRAP. V was cut by 6 bases and J by 9 bases, with 15 bases left in between. The CDR3 has 13 residues. The CDR3 DNA sequence: TGTGCTAGTGGATGGCCGCAGGCGGGTGAGCAGTTCTTC. It is translated as CASGWPQAGEQFF.

This chain uses TRBV28 with TRBJ1-1, with 7 positions matching TRBD1. The J segment lost 5 bases and the V segment lost 5 bases, leaving 2 bases of the junction unmatched. The germline V gene encodes CDR1 MDHEN and CDR2 SYDVKM. The CDR3 length is 12 residues. The DNA of the CDR3 is TGTGCCAGCAGTCAGGGGGTTACTGAAGCTTTCTTT. It codes for CASSQGVTEAFF.

This clone turned up a few times. The chain is built from TRBV6-5 and TRBJ2-1, with 15 bases identical to TRBD2. J gave up 7 bases and V 2 bases, and 3 bases lay outside the gene matches. Germline CDR1 reads MNHEY; CDR2 reads SVGAGI. The CDR3 totals 16 residues. In DNA form, the CDR3 reads TGTGCCAGCAGTTACACGGGACTAGCGGGAGGAAATGAGCAGTTCTTC. Residues: CASSYTGLAGGNEQFF.

The chain couples TRBV19 to TRBJ1-5, with a weak D call TRBD1 (5 bases). The germline CDR1 and CDR2 sequences are LNHDA and SQIVND (reference sequence). The CDR3 covers 17 residues. V was trimmed by 6 bases and J by 4 bases, leaving 22 bases between them. This CDR3 is CASRWQGRGGKNQPQHF. CDR3 nucleotides: TGTGCCAGTAGGTGGCAGGGAAGGGGCGGGAAAAATCAGCCCCAGCATTTT. The full variable domain, completed using reference TRBV19 and TRBJ1-5, is DGGITQSPKYLFRKEGQNVTLSCEQNLNHDAMYWYRQDPGQGLRLIYYSQIVNDFQKGDIAEGYSVSREKKESFPLTVTSAQKNPTAFYLCASRWQGRGGKNQPQHFGDGTRLSIL.

Only a few counts were recorded for this clone. The rearrangement uses TRBV11-2 and TRBJ2-7, with 10 nucleotides matching TRBD2. The CDR3 is 15 amino acids. Trimming took 5 bases from V and 6 from J; bases not matched to a gene: 10. Germline V gives CDR1 SGHAT, CDR2 FQNNGV. The CDR3 region has the DNA TGTGCCAGCAGCGCGGGAGGACTAGCGGTTCGCGAGCAGTACTTC. The encoded protein is CASSAGGLAVREQYF.

V gene TRBV6-5 combines with J gene TRBJ2-7, with TRBD2 as a possible D gene (7 bases). Trimming removed 11 bases at V and 2 bases at J, with 16 bases between. CDR1 MNHEY and CDR2 SVGAGI come from the germline V gene. This CDR3 comprises 13 residues. This CDR3 is CAYPGEGPYEQYF. The CDR3 DNA reads as TGTGCCTACCCAGGGGAGGGCCCCTACGAGCAGTACTTC.

The genes are TRBV7-3 and TRBJ2-5; 8 bases fit TRBD2. V lost 5 bases to trimming and J lost 3 bases; unmatched junction nucleotides: 8. Per germline, CDR1 SGHTA and CDR2 FQGTGA. This CDR3 has 15 residues. The CDR3 DNA reads as TGTGCCAGCAGCGCCGGACTAGCCTCAAAAGAGACCCAGTACTTC. This sequence encodes CASSAGLASKETQYF.

The chain combines TRBV9 with TRBJ1-6; TRBD1 agrees at 8 bases. The length of the CDR3 is 16 residues. CDR1 is SGDLS, CDR2 YYNGEE, per germline. The V segment lost 4 bases and the J segment 10 bases; nucleotides outside the gene matches: 13. In DNA form, the CDR3 reads TGTGCCAGCAGCCCATGGACAGGGCTTGGAGAATCACCCCTCCACTTT. Translation gives CASSPWTGLGESPLHF.